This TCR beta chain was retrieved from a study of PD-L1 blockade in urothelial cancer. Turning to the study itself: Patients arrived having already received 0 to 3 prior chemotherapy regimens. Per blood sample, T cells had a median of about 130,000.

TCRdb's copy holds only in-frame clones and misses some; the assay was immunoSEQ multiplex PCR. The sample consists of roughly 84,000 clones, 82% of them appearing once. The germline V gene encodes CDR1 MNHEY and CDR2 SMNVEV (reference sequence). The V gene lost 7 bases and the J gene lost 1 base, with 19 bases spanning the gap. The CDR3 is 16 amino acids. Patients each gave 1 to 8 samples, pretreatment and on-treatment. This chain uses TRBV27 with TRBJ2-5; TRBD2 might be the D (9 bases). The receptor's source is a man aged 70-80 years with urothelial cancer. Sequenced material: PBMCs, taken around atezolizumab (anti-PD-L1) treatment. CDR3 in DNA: TGTGCCAGCACCGCAGGGGGCGGGGGGGTCCAAGAGACCCAGTACTTC. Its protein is CASTAGGGGVQETQYF.